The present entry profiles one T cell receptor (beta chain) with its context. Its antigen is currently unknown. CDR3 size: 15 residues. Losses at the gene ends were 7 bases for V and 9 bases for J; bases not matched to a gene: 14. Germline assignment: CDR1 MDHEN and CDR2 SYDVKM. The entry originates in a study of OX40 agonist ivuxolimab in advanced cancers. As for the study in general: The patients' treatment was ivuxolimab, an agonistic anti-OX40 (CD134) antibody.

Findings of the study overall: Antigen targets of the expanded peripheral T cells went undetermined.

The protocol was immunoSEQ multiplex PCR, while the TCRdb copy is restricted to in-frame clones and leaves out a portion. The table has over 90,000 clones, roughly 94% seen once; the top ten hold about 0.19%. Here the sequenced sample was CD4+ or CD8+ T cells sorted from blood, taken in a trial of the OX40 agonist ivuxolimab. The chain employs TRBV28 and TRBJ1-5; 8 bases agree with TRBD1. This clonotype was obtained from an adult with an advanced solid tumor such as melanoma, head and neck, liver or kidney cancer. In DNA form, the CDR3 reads TGTGCCAGCATCACAGGGGGACGCTCCCATCGGCCCCAGCATTTT. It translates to CASITGGRSHRPQHF.